Below, one TCR beta chain is given with its context. Its antigen remains unknown. The data derive from a study of Ad26.COV2.S vaccination and SARS-CoV-2 variants. Study-wide results and limits: Individuals receiving vaccine had higher spike-specific TCR breadth than placebo recipients did.

Treatment indicated: some 20 received Ad26.COV2.S at low or high dose, single or two shots; roughly five received placebo; per-sample allocation not given. Specimen acquisition occurred on day 63 following the initial vaccine or placebo injection. The germline V gene encodes CDR1 SGHAT and CDR2 FQNNGV. Trimming at V came to 5 bases and at J to 8 bases, leaving 8 bases not matched to a gene. This CDR3 contains 15 residues. The method was immunoSEQ multiplex PCR; TCRdb's version includes in-frame clones alone and lacks a portion of them. This sample has about 430,000 clones; 80% to 95% occur once, and the top ten carry about 12%.

The starting material was peripheral blood, obtained in a trial of Ad26.COV2.S vaccine versus placebo. This clonotype originated in a person between 18 and 65 years old who received the Ad26.COV2.S COVID-19 vaccine or a placebo. The J gene is TRBJ2-1, the V gene TRBV11-2, with 11 nucleotides matching TRBD2. CDR3 nucleotide sequence: TGTGCCAGCAGCCTCACTAGCGGGAGTTTCGATGAGCAGTTCTTC. This encodes CASSLTSGSFDEQFF.